One and the same sample provided the 14 T cell receptor beta chains below, sequenced in a study of response to subunit inactivated influenza vaccine. TCRdb processed the RT-PCR reads anew with MiXCR; each CDR3 protein has one entry. The table has roughly 630,000 distinct CDR3 sequences, 11% to 15% seen once. Sequencing used PBMCs from blood, obtained roughly 2 weeks before vaccination. These receptors were obtained from a man aged 50-60 years who received an inactivated influenza vaccine.

At least ten counts were recorded for this clonotype. This chain connects TRBV28 to TRBJ2-1, with 13 nucleotides matching TRBD2. The CDR3 runs to 17 residues. Germline V lookup: CDR1 MDHEN, CDR2 SYDVKM. V was clipped by 6 bases and J by 9 bases; unmatched bases: 14. Here the CDR3 DNA reads TGTGCCAGCAGAGACGTCGCGGGACTAGCGGGACTGGGTGAGCAGTTCTTC. Its translation is CASRDVAGLAGLGEQFF.

This clonotype has only a few counts. V is TRBV27 and J is TRBJ1-1; perhaps TRBD1 as D (5 bases). The germline V gene encodes CDR1 MNHEY and CDR2 SMNVEV (reference sequence). V was pared by 3 bases and J by 1 base, with 9 bases between. The CDR3 contains 14 residues. The CDR3 nucleotides are TGTGCCAGCAGTTTTCGGGGGGGGAACACTGAAGCTTTCTTT. This sequence encodes CASSFRGGNTEAFF.

This clonotype was detected only a few times. The V and J genes are TRBV9 and TRBJ2-1; tentatively, D is TRBD1 (5 bases). The CDR3 has 14 residues. V was clipped by 4 bases and J by 8 bases, with 16 bases between them. Germline CDR1 SGDLS, CDR2 YYNGEE. The chain's CDR3 is CASSSLGAGYEQFF. For the CDR3, the DNA is TGTGCCAGCAGCTCCCTTGGGGCCGGGTATGAGCAGTTCTTC.

This chain joins TRBV7-6 and TRBJ2-7; 7 bases agree with TRBD1. J lost 3 bases, V lost 5 bases, and 10 bases had no gene match. Germline assignment: CDR1 SGHVS and CDR2 FNYEAQ. The CDR3 totals 15 residues. CDR3 loop: CASSRYRGMVYEQYF. DNA of the CDR3: TGTGCCAGCAGCCGCTACAGGGGAATGGTCTACGAGCAGTACTTC.

This clonotype has just a few counts. The chain couples TRBV5-1 to TRBJ2-7, with D uncertain. The CDR3 covers 13 residues. Germline V gene data show CDR1 as SGHRS and CDR2 as YFSETQ. Between the trimmed V and J ends, which lost 1 base and 6 bases, there was a span of 11 bases. DNA of the CDR3: TGCGCCAGCAGCTTGACTTGGGTGTCCGAGCAGTACTTC. Residues: CASSLTWVSEQYF.

The chain combines TRBV13 with TRBJ2-3, with D perhaps TRBD1 or TRBD2 (6 bases each). The CDR3 is made up of 15 amino acids. Per germline, CDR1 PRHDT and CDR2 FYEKMQ (reference sequence). Trimming took off 2 bases at V and 4 bases at J, with 13 bases between the two ends. CDR3 amino acids: CASSLTGATPDTQYF. As DNA, the CDR3 is TGTGCCAGCAGCTTAACGGGGGCGACCCCAGATACGCAGTATTTT.

The chain recombines TRBV27 with TRBJ2-5; D call uncertain. This CDR3 contains 15 residues. Trimming removed 6 bases from V and 4 bases from J, with 18 bases in between. The germline V gene has CDR1 MNHEY and CDR2 SMNVEV (reference sequence). The CDR3 sequence: CASSPRIGLPETQYF. CDR3 DNA sequence: TGTGCCAGCAGCCCGAGAATAGGGCTTCCAGAGACCCAGTACTTC.

This clonotype was counted only a few times. The genes are TRBV7-9 and TRBJ2-3, with 9 nucleotides matching TRBD1. This CDR3 has 15 amino acids. The junction had 7 bases not matched to a gene; V was cut back by 5 bases and J by 4 bases. Germline V gene sequence: CDR1 SEHNR, CDR2 FQNEAQ (reference sequence). CDR3 in DNA: TGTGCCAGCAGCCCTAGGACAGGGGTGGCAGATACGCAGTATTTT. This sequence encodes CASSPRTGVADTQYF.

The chain combines TRBV5-1 with TRBJ2-2, with 8 bases aligning to TRBD2. The CDR3 extends over 17 amino acids. Germline assignment: CDR1 SGHRS and CDR2 YFSETQ. V dropped 0 bases and J dropped 8; count of bases not matched to a gene: 12. The CDR3 DNA follows: TGCGCCAGCAGCTTGGAAGTGTCTAGCGGGCTGCGGGGGGAGCTGTTTTTT. Translated, it gives CASSLEVSSGLRGELFF.

This clonotype occurred a few times. This chain joins TRBV12-3 or TRBV12-4 and TRBJ2-2, with D unclear. Trimming took off 6 bases at V and 1 base at J, with 9 bases between the two ends. The CDR3 has 14 residues. The CDR3 region is CASSQYRNTGELFF. As DNA, the CDR3 is TGTGCCAGCAGCCAATACAGGAACACCGGGGAGCTGTTTTTT.

The chain employs TRBV7-9 and TRBJ1-2; D is undetermined. Trimming cost V 3 bases and J 2 bases, with 10 bases left between them. The V gene's germline CDR1 is SEHNR and CDR2 FQNEAQ (reference sequence). The CDR3 is 14 residues long. Here the CDR3 reads CASSLADVNYGYTF. The CDR3 DNA follows: TGTGCCAGCAGCTTGGCTGACGTGAACTATGGCTACACCTTC.

This clonotype was counted at least ten times. The chain links TRBV5-1 to TRBJ1-1; D unresolved. The germline CDR1 and CDR2 sequences are SGHRS and YFSETQ. CDR3 length: 16 amino acids. V was trimmed by 0 bases and J by 2 bases, leaving 14 bases between them. In DNA form, the CDR3 reads TGCGCCAGCAGCTTGGCCCCGGGGATTGCCAACACTGAAGCTTTCTTT. Translation gives CASSLAPGIANTEAFF.

This clonotype was found a few times. CDR3 protein: CASSAQSGDDSPLHF. As DNA, the CDR3 is TGTGCCAGCAGCGCCCAATCAGGGGATGATTCACCCCTCCACTTT. The rearrangement joins TRBV7-9 to TRBJ1-6, with D maybe TRBD1 (6 bases). Germline-derived CDR1 and CDR2 are SEHNR and FQNEAQ (reference sequence). This CDR3 comprises 15 residues. V lost 5 bases and J lost 8, with 16 bases in between.

The chain links TRBV6-2 or TRBV6-3 to TRBJ1-5; 9 nucleotides line up with TRBD1. From germline, CDR1 is MNHEY and CDR2 SVGEGT. V lost 6 bases to trimming and J lost 4 bases; unmatched junction nucleotides: 7. CDR3 length: 15 residues. The CDR3 spells CASRLTGGWNQPQHF. CDR3 sequence (DNA): TGTGCCAGCAGATTGACAGGGGGATGGAATCAGCCCCAGCATTTT.